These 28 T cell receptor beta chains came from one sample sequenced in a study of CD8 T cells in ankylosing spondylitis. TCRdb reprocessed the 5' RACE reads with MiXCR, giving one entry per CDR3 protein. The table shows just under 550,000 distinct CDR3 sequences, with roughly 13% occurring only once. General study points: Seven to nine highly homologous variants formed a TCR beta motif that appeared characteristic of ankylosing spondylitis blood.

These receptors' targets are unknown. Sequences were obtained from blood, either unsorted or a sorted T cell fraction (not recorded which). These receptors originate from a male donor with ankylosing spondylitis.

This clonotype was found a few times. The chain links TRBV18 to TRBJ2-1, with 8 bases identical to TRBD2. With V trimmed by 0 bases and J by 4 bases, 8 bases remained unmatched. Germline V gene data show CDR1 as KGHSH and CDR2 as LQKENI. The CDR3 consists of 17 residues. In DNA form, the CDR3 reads TGTGCCAGCTCACCACCGAGGGGAGCGGGAGAGTACAATGAGCAGTTCTTC. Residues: CASSPPRGAGEYNEQFF. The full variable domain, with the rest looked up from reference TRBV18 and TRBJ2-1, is NAGVMQNPRHLVRRRGQEARLRCSPMKGHSHVYWYRQLPEEGLKFMVYLQKENIIDESGMPKERFSAEFPKEGPSILRIQQVVRGDSAAYFCASSPPRGAGEYNEQFFGPGTRLTVL.

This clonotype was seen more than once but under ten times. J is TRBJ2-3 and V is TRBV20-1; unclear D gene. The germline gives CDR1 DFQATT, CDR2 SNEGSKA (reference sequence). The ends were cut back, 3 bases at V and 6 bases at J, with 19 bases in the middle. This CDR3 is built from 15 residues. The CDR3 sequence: CSARNGAPSRDTQYF. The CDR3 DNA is TGCAGTGCTAGGAATGGAGCGCCCTCGCGGGATACGCAGTATTTT.

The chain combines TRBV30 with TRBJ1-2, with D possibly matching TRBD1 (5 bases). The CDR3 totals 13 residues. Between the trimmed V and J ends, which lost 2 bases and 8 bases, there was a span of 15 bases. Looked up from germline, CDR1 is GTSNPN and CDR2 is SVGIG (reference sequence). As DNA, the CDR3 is TGTGCCTGGAGTCCAGGGTCTGTGTGGGGCTACACCTTC. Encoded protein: CAWSPGSVWGYTF.

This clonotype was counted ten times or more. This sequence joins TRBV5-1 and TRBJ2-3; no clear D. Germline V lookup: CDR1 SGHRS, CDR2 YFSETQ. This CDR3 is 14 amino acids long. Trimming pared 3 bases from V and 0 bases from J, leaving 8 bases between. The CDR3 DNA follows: TGCGCCAGCAGCTCCCCGGACAGCACAGATACGCAGTATTTT. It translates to CASSSPDSTDTQYF.

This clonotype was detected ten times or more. CDR3 sequence (DNA): TGTGCCACCGAGGGACCTCGGTACAATGAGCAGTTCTTC. Translation: CATEGPRYNEQFF. This chain links TRBV24-1 with TRBJ2-1, with D perhaps matching TRBD1 or TRBD2 (5 bases each). The CDR3 is 13 residues long. Trimming stripped 9 bases from V and 4 bases from J, with 12 bases between. Germline V gene sequence: CDR1 KGHDR, CDR2 SFDVKD.

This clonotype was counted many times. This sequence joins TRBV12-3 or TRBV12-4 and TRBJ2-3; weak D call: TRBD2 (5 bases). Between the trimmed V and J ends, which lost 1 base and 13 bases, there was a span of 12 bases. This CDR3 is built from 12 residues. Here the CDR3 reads CASSLGRIVEYF. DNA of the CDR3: TGTGCCAGCAGTTTAGGGAGGATAGTCGAGTATTTT.

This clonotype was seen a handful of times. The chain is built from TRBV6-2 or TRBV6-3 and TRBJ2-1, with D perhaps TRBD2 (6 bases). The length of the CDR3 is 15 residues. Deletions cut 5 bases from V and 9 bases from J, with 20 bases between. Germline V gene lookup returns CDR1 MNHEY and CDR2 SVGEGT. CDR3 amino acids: CASSVGSRRVAEQFF. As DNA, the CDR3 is TGTGCCAGCAGTGTCGGGAGTCGCAGAGTTGCTGAGCAGTTCTTC.

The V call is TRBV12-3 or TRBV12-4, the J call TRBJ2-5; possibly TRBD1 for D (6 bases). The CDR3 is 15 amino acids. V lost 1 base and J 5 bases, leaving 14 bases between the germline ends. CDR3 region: CASSLGAPRGETQYF. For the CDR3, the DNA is TGTGCCAGCAGTTTAGGGGCTCCGAGGGGGGAGACCCAGTACTTC.

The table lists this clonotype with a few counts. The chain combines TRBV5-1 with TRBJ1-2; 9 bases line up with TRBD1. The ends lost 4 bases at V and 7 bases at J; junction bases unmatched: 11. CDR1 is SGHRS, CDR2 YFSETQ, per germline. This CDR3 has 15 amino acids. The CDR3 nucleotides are TGCGCCAGCAGCATCGGACAGGGGTCCGCAAGTGGCTACACCTTC. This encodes CASSIGQGSASGYTF.

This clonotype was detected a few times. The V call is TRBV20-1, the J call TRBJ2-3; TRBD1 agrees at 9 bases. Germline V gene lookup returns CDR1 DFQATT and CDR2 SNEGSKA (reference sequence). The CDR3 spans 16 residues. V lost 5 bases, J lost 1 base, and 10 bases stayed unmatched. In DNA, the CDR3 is TGCAGTGCTGGGCCCCGGACAGGGGCCGGCACAGATACGCAGTATTTT. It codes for CSAGPRTGAGTDTQYF.

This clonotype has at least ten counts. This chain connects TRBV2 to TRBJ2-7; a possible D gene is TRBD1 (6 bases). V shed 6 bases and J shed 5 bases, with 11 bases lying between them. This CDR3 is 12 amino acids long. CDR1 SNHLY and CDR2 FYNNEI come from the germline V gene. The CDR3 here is CASSPQGDEQYF. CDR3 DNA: TGTGCCAGCAGCCCACAGGGAGACGAGCAGTACTTC.

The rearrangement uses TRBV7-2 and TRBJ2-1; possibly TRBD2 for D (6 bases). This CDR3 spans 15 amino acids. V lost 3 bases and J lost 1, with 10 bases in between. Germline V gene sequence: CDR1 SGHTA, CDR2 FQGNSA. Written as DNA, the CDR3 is TGTGCCAGCAGCTTTGATGGGGGGTCCTACAATGAGCAGTTCTTC. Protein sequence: CASSFDGGSYNEQFF.

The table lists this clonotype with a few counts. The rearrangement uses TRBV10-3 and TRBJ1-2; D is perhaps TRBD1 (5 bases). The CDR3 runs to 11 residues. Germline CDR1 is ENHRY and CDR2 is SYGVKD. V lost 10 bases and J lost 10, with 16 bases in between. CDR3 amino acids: CATAEGTDYTF. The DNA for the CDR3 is TGTGCCACAGCCGAGGGGACCGACTACACCTTC.

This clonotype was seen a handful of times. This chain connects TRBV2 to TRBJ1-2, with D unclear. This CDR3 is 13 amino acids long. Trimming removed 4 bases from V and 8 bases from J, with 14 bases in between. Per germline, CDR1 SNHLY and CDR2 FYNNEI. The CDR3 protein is CASSGGPGKGYTF. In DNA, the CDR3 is TGTGCCAGCAGTGGTGGGCCCGGGAAGGGCTACACCTTC.

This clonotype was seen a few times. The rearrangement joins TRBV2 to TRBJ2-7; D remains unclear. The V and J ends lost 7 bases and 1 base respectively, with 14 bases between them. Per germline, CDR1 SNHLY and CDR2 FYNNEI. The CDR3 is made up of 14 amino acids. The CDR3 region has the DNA TGTGCCAGCACCCTGATATTACAGTCCTACGAGCAGTACTTC. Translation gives CASTLILQSYEQYF.

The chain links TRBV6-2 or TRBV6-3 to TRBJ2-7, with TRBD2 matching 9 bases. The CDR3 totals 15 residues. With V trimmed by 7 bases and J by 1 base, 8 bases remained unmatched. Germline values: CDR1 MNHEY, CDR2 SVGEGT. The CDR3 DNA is TGTGCCAGCACCCTTAGCGGGAGAGGATCCTACGAGCAGTACGTC. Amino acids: CASTLSGRGSYEQYV.

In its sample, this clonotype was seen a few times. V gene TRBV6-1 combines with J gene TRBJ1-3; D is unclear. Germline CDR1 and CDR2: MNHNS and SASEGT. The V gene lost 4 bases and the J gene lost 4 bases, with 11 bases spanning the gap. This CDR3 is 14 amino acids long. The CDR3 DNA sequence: TGTGCCAGCAGTGCGATAACCGGAGGAAACACCATATATTTT. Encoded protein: CASSAITGGNTIYF.

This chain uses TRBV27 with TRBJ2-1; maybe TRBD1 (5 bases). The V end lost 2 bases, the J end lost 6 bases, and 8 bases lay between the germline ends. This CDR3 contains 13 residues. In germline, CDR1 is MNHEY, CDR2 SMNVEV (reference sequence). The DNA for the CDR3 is TGTGCCAGCAGTTTAAGGGGCTTCAATGAGCAGTTCTTC. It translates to CASSLRGFNEQFF.

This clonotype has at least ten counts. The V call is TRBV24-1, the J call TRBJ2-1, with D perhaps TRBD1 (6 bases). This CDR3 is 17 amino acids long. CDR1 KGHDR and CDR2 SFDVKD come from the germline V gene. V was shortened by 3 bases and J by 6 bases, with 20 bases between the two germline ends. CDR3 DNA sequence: TGTGCCACCAGTGATCCCCCGAGGGGGATCGCCCGCAATGAGCAGTTCTTC. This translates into CATSDPPRGIARNEQFF.

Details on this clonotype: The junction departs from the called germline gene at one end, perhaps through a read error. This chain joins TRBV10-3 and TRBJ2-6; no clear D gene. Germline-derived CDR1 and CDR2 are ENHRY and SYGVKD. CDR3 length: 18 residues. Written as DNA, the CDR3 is TGTGCCATCAGCGAGTCATGGGCTTCTACGGAAGGGGCCAACGTCCTGACTTTC. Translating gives CAISESWASTEGANVLTF.

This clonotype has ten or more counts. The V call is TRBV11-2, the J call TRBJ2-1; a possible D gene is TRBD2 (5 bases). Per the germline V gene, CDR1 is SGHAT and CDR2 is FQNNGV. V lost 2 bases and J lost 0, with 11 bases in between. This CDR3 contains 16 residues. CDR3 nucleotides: TGTGCCAGCAGCTTACAACGGGGAAGCTCCTACAATGAGCAGTTCTTC. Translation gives CASSLQRGSSYNEQFF.

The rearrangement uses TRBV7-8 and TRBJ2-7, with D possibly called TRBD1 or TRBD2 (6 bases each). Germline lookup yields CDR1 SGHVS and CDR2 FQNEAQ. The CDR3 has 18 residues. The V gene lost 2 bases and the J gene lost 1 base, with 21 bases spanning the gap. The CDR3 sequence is CASSLIGGGKPLSYEQYF. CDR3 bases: TGTGCCAGCAGCTTAATAGGGGGAGGAAAACCTCTATCCTACGAGCAGTACTTC.

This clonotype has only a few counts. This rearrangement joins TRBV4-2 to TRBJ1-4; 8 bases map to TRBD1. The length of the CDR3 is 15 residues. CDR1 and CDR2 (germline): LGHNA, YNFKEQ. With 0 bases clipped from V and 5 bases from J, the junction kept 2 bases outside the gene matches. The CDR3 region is CASSQEWDRNEKLFF. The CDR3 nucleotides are TGTGCCAGCAGCCAAGAGTGGGACAGGAATGAAAAACTGTTTTTT.

CDR3 sequence: CASSQQGMNTEAFF. The DNA for the CDR3 is TGCGCCAGCAGCCAACAGGGTATGAACACTGAAGCTTTCTTT. The J gene is TRBJ1-1, the V gene TRBV4-1; D is possibly TRBD1 (5 bases). The germline gives CDR1 MGHRA, CDR2 YSYEKL. The CDR3 spans 14 residues. V was clipped by 2 bases and J by 0 bases, with 7 bases between them.

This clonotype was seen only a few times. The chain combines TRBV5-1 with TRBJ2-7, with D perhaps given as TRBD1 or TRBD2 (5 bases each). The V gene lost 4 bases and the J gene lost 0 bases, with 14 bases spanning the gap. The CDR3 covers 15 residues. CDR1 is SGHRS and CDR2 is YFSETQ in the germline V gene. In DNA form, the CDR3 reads TGCGCCAGCAGCGGGGGACCGACGAGCTCCTACGAGCAGTACGTC. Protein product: CASSGGPTSSYEQYV.

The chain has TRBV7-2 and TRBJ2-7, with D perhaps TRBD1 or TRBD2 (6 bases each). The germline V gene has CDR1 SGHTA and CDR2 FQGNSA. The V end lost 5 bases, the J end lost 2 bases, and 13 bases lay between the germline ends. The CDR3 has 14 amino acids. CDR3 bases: TGTGCCAGCAGCATCGCGGGACAAACCTACGAGCAGTACTTC. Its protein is CASSIAGQTYEQYF.

The CDR3 nucleotides read TGTGCCAGCAGTCCACATGGAAACACTGAAGCTTTCTTT. Translated, it gives CASSPHGNTEAFF. This chain links TRBV12-3 or TRBV12-4 with TRBJ1-1; D unclear. CDR3 length: 13 residues. Trimming shortened V by 5 bases and J by 2 bases, and 9 bases separated the two germline ends.

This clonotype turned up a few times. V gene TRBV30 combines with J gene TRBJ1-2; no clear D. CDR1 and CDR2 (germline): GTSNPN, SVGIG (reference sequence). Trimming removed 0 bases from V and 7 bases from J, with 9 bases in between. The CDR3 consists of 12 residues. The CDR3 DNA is TGTGCCTGGAGTGTCATGGGAGGTGGCTACACCTTC. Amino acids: CAWSVMGGGYTF.